These 8 T cell receptor beta chains originate from one sample sequenced in a study of OX40 agonist ivuxolimab in advanced cancers. The data were produced by immunoSEQ multiplex PCR, yet TCRdb's version contains in-frame clones alone and is incomplete. The table records tens of thousands of clones, more than 70% of them present only once. This sample comprised CD4+ or CD8+ T cells sorted from blood, obtained in a trial of the OX40 agonist ivuxolimab. All receptors come from an adult with an advanced solid tumor such as melanoma, head and neck, liver or kidney cancer.

This chain joins TRBV10-1 and TRBJ2-3; 10 nucleotides align to TRBD2. Per the germline V gene, CDR1 is WNHNN and CDR2 is SYGVQD (reference sequence). Trimming took 5 bases from V and 1 from J; bases not matched to a gene: 3. CDR3 length: 15 residues. CDR3 bases: TGCGCCAGCAGTTCCGGACTAGCGGGCACAGATACGCAGTATTTT. Encoded protein: CASSSGLAGTDTQYF.

The J gene is TRBJ2-1, the V gene TRBV27, with D tentatively TRBD2 (6 bases). This CDR3 has 17 residues. The V end was cut by 6 bases, the J end by 9 bases, with 27 bases between. Germline-derived CDR1 and CDR2 are MNHEY and SMNVEV (reference sequence). The CDR3 reads CASRLAAPSVIMGEQFF. In DNA, the CDR3 is TGTGCCAGCAGGCTCGCGGCCCCTAGCGTGATCATGGGTGAGCAGTTCTTC.

The chain joins TRBV6-5 to TRBJ2-2; D may be TRBD2 (5 bases). The CDR3 totals 13 residues. With 6 bases removed from V and 9 bases from J, the gap between germline ends came to 14 bases. CDR1 and CDR2 from the germline V gene are MNHEY and SVGAGI. The CDR3 region is CASSFDYPRELFF. DNA of the CDR3: TGTGCCAGCAGCTTTGACTACCCCCGGGAGCTGTTTTTT.

The rearrangement links TRBV2 to TRBJ2-1; the match to TRBD2 covers 10 bases. Germline CDR1 reads SNHLY; CDR2 reads FYNNEI. With V trimmed by 4 bases and J by 6 bases, 3 bases remained unmatched. This CDR3 is 14 amino acids long. This CDR3 is CASSGRTSGNEQFF. The CDR3 nucleotides read TGTGCCAGCAGTGGCCGGACTAGCGGCAATGAGCAGTTCTTC.

The J gene is TRBJ2-7, the V gene TRBV5-4; TRBD2 matches 9 bases. CDR1 is SGHNT and CDR2 is YYREEE in the germline V gene (reference sequence). This CDR3 region has 15 residues. The V gene end was trimmed by 3 bases and the J gene end by 2 bases; junction bases not matched to a gene: 6. This CDR3 reads CASSSRGREAYEQYF. As DNA, the CDR3 is TGTGCCAGCAGCTCTCGCGGGAGGGAAGCCTACGAGCAGTACTTC.

V is TRBV28 and J is TRBJ1-4; 8 nucleotides line up with TRBD1. V gave up 5 bases and J gave up 5 bases; unmatched junction bases: 7. This CDR3 is built from 15 residues. Germline V gene lookup returns CDR1 MDHEN and CDR2 SYDVKM. DNA for the CDR3: TGTGCCAGCAGTCTCCCCCGGACAGGGAATGAAAAACTGTTTTTT. It yields the protein CASSLPRTGNEKLFF. The whole variable domain, filled in from reference TRBV28 and TRBJ1-4, reads DVKVTQSSRYLVKRTGEKVFLECVQDMDHENMFWYRQDPGLGLRLIYFSYDVKMKEKGDIPEGYSVSREKKERFSLILESASTNQTSMYLCASSLPRTGNEKLFFGSGTQLSVL.

The chain recombines TRBV4-2 with TRBJ2-7, with D possibly TRBD1 on 5 matching bases. The CDR3 extends over 15 amino acids. Germline loops: CDR1 LGHNA, CDR2 YNFKEQ. The germline V and J ends were trimmed by 5 bases and 5 bases, with 19 bases remaining between them. The CDR3 reads CASSLVGQGRNEQYF. CDR3 DNA: TGTGCCAGCAGCTTGGTTGGGCAGGGTAGGAACGAGCAGTACTTC.

This sequence joins TRBV19 and TRBJ2-1; 7 bases are shared with TRBD2. The germline V gene has CDR1 LNHDA and CDR2 SQIVND (reference sequence). V trimming: 6 bases; J trimming: 8 bases; junction bases outside the gene matches: 13. The CDR3 is 15 residues long. In DNA, the CDR3 is TGTGCCAGTAGGGCTCAGGGCGGGAGTTTCTATGAGCAGTTCTTC. Protein sequence: CASRAQGGSFYEQFF.